Below, one TCR beta chain is given with its context. Its specificity is unknown. The sample belongs to a study of cytomegalovirus exposure and HLA in healthy donors. The study's findings and limits: It was 150 to 200 TCR beta chains that were listed as cytomegalovirus-associated. A further, later analysis showed that HLA-associated TCR beta chains (compared with equally common others) were more clonally expanded.

13 Jbeta primers and 60 Vbeta primers were used for the PCR. The repertoire was sequenced with immunoSEQ multiplex PCR; TCRdb's copy has only in-frame clones and lacks some. The data show over 65,000 clones, with about 75% seen just once and 7% to 9.5% held by the top ten. The trim removed 3 bases at V and 4 bases at J, leaving 6 bases unmatched. CDR1 is SGDLS, CDR2 YYNGEE, per germline. The CDR3 is made up of 16 amino acids. Material for sequencing was PBMCs. The chain combines TRBV9 with TRBJ2-1; 11 bases are a match to TRBD2. This receptor was taken from a woman aged 25 to 39 in good health and CMV-seropositive. The CDR3: CASSARGTSGYNEQFF. DNA for the CDR3: TGTGCCAGCAGCGCCCGGGGGACTAGCGGTTACAATGAGCAGTTCTTC. The complete variable domain, with remaining parts taken from reference TRBV9 and TRBJ2-1, reads DSGVTQTPKHLITATGQRVTLRCSPRSGDLSVYWYQQSLDQGLQFLIQYYNGEERAKGNILERFSAQQFPDLHSELNLSSLELGDSALYFCASSARGTSGYNEQFFGPGTRLTVL.